This TCR beta chain was identified in a study of cytomegalovirus exposure and HLA in healthy donors. With 60 Vbeta and 13 Jbeta primers, the PCR was carried out. Authors' analysis steps: Roughly 11 million shared chains were among about 80 million unique TCR beta chains counted in a later analysis. Libraries were prepared by immunoSEQ multiplex PCR; TCRdb keeps only in-frame clonotypes and omits some of them. That table supplies the V and J calls and clone size; D and trimming were determined from the DNA. The sample has fewer than 110,000 clones; 75% are singletons. Broader study findings: A later analysis reportedly identified an Asian-associated ancestry cluster as carrying fewer N-insertions than the approximately 670-donor mean. Being indistinguishable, some V segments were excluded, TRBV6-2 and TRBV6-3 among them.

A single count supports this clone. Its target is unknown. V gave up 1 base and J gave up 2 bases; unmatched junction bases: 1. Germline lookup yields CDR1 SEHNR and CDR2 FQNEAQ (reference sequence). The CDR3 spans 15 residues. The rearrangement uses TRBV7-9 and TRBJ2-3, with TRBD1 matching over 9 bases. Sequenced sample: PBMCs. The TCR originated in a man aged 50 or older in good health and CMV-seronegative. CDR3 in amino acids: CASSLGQGDTDTQYF. CDR3 bases: TGTGCCAGCAGCTTAGGACAGGGGGACACAGATACGCAGTATTTT. The entire variable domain, with the rest obtained from reference TRBV7-9 and TRBJ2-3, is as follows: DTGVSQNPRHKITKRGQNVTFRCDPISEHNRLYWYRQTLGQGPEFLTYFQNEAQLEKSRLLSDRFSAERPKGSFSTLEIQRTEQGDSAMYLCASSLGQGDTDTQYFGPGTRLTVL.